The clone carrying this T cell receptor (beta chain) appeared many times. Its antigen remains unknown. RNA transcripts were the template for amplifying TCR beta CDR3 regions. Using the HTBI primer set, a first-round RT-PCR was run on the TCR CDR3. From the multiplex PCR reads, TCRdb called clonotypes with MiXCR, one entry per CDR3 protein. This sample carries hundreds of thousands of distinct CDR3 sequences, 14% of them seen once, and the ten largest clones take roughly 5.5%. Patients aged 18 to 65 with hyperthyroidism were newly diagnosed, with duration under 2 months. This specimen belongs to a study of T cells in Graves' hyperthyroidism and ophthalmopathy. This CDR3 has 15 residues. The germline gives CDR1 SGHTA, CDR2 FQGTGA. With 6 bases removed from V and 5 bases from J, the gap between germline ends came to 16 bases. The study's findings and limits: Most thyroid clonotypes expanded above 0.001 were also detected in blood. It was a median approximately 6.9 months before onset that the model predicted ophthalmopathy.

V usage is TRBV7-3 and J usage is TRBJ1-4; no reliable D call. Material: blood. The clonotype comes from a woman in her 30s with Graves' hyperthyroidism that later progressed to Graves' ophthalmopathy. CDR3 nucleotide sequence: TGTGCCAGCAGACCCGGGGTGACGGAAAATGAAAAACTGTTTTTT. This gives the protein CASRPGVTENEKLFF.